Listed below are T cell receptor beta chains from one sample, sequenced in a study of blood T cell repertoires in COVID-19. Data came from immunoSEQ multiplex PCR; TCRdb stores just in-frame clones and leaves some out. The top ten clones hold about 1.1% of a sample with over 100,000 clones, about 90% of them seen once. What was sequenced was peripheral blood. The receptors here all came from a human donor in a cohort sampled during active COVID-19. Both conserved end residues are part of each CDR3. Fields, in order: J gene, D gene, V gene, clone size, CDR3 protein, CDR3 DNA. A D gene is named only where the DNA matches it firmly. A row's size may be missing; if present it is once, few, many or a size class.

j_gene: TRBJ2-2; d_gene: TRBD1; v_gene: TRBV5-5; abundance: NA; CDR3aa: CASSFSGTGGAGTGELFF; CDR3nt: TGTGCCAGCAGCTTCTCCGGGACAGGGGGCGCGGGCACCGGGGAGCTGTTTTTT
j_gene: TRBJ1-2; d_gene: NA; v_gene: TRBV28; abundance: NA; CDR3aa: CASSLSGTGGPYGYTF; CDR3nt: TGTGCCAGCAGTTTAAGCGGGACGGGGGGCCCTTATGGCTACACCTTC
j_gene: TRBJ2-1; d_gene: TRBD2; v_gene: TRBV7-2; abundance: few; CDR3aa: CASSPRGGTSGINEQFF; CDR3nt: TGTGCCAGCAGCCCAAGAGGTGGGACTAGCGGGATAAATGAGCAGTTCTTC
j_gene: TRBJ2-7; d_gene: TRBD1; v_gene: TRBV2; abundance: NA; CDR3aa: CASSQGVGYEQYF; CDR3nt: TGTGCCAGCAGTCAGGGGGTGGGATACGAGCAGTACTTC
j_gene: TRBJ2-3; d_gene: TRBD2; v_gene: TRBV4-3; abundance: once; CDR3aa: CASSQVSSGSPTDTQYF; CDR3nt: TGCGCCAGCAGCCAAGTTTCTAGCGGGAGCCCCACAGATACGCAGTATTTT
j_gene: TRBJ2-7; d_gene: NA; v_gene: TRBV21-1; abundance: NA; CDR3aa: CASFGVRPYEQYF; CDR3nt: TGTGCCAGCTTCGGGGTCAGGCCCTACGAGCAGTACTTC
j_gene: TRBJ1-3; d_gene: NA; v_gene: TRBV11-1; abundance: NA; CDR3aa: CASSLQISGNTIYF; CDR3nt: TGTGCCAGCAGCTTACAGATCTCTGGAAACACCATATATTTT
j_gene: TRBJ1-2; d_gene: NA; v_gene: TRBV15; abundance: NA; CDR3aa: CATSRQGQNGYTF; CDR3nt: TGTGCCACCAGCAGACAGGGGCAGAATGGCTACACCTTC
j_gene: TRBJ2-3; d_gene: TRBD2; v_gene: TRBV15; abundance: once; CDR3aa: CATSSLRGGGTDTQYF; CDR3nt: TGTGCCACCAGCAGCCTGCGGGGGGGCGGTACAGATACGCAGTATTTT
j_gene: TRBJ2-3; d_gene: TRBD2; v_gene: TRBV7-3; abundance: NA; CDR3aa: CASSLICGGLAGVVGWDTQYF; CDR3nt: TGTGCCAGCAGCTTAATTTGCGGTGGACTAGCGGGAGTGGTTGGGTGGGATACGCAGTATTTT
j_gene: TRBJ2-2; d_gene: TRBD2; v_gene: TRBV4-3; abundance: NA; CDR3aa: CASSPEWTSGRTGELFF; CDR3nt: TGCGCCAGCAGCCCTGAATGGACTAGCGGGAGGACCGGGGAGCTGTTTTTT
j_gene: TRBJ2-7; d_gene: TRBD2; v_gene: TRBV5-1; abundance: NA; CDR3aa: CASSLLLAGIYEQYF; CDR3nt: TGCGCCAGCAGCTTGCTGCTAGCGGGGATATACGAGCAGTACTTC
j_gene: TRBJ2-5; d_gene: NA; v_gene: TRBV19; abundance: NA; CDR3aa: CASSTGPGYQETQYF; CDR3nt: TGTGCCAGTAGTACAGGGCCCGGGTACCAAGAGACCCAGTACTTC
j_gene: TRBJ2-1; d_gene: NA; v_gene: TRBV5-4; abundance: NA; CDR3aa: CASSLGGREQFF; CDR3nt: TGTGCCAGCAGCTTGGGGGGCAGGGAGCAGTTCTTC
j_gene: TRBJ2-7; d_gene: NA; v_gene: TRBV10-3; abundance: many; CDR3aa: CAISAHGPGTYEQYF; CDR3nt: TGTGCCATCAGTGCGCACGGCCCAGGAACCTACGAGCAGTACTTC
j_gene: TRBJ2-7; d_gene: TRBD2; v_gene: TRBV5-1; abundance: NA; CDR3aa: CASSPGTSGRDEQYF; CDR3nt: TGCGCCAGCAGCCCGGGGACTAGCGGGAGGGACGAGCAGTACTTC
j_gene: TRBJ1-2; d_gene: NA; v_gene: TRBV14; abundance: NA; CDR3aa: CASSQDGWGGGGYTF; CDR3nt: TGTGCCAGCAGCCAAGATGGTTGGGGAGGCGGTGGCTACACCTTC
j_gene: TRBJ1-5; d_gene: NA; v_gene: TRBV6-1; abundance: NA; CDR3aa: CASSDRGYSNQPQHF; CDR3nt: TGTGCCAGCAGTGACAGGGGATATAGCAATCAGCCCCAGCATTTT
j_gene: TRBJ2-3; d_gene: NA; v_gene: TRBV4-1; abundance: NA; CDR3aa: CASSQGVGANSDTQYF; CDR3nt: TGCGCCAGCAGCCAAGGGGTCGGAGCCAATTCAGATACGCAGTATTTT
j_gene: TRBJ2-1; d_gene: NA; v_gene: TRBV20-1; abundance: NA; CDR3aa: CSASRRNEQFF; CDR3nt: TGCAGTGCCAGCCGGAGGAATGAGCAGTTCTTC
j_gene: TRBJ2-5; d_gene: NA; v_gene: TRBV5-4; abundance: NA; CDR3aa: CASSLFRGSPPQETQYF; CDR3nt: TGTGCCAGCAGCTTGTTCAGGGGTTCTCCCCCCCAAGAGACCCAGTACTTC
j_gene: TRBJ2-1; d_gene: NA; v_gene: TRBV10-3; abundance: NA; CDR3aa: CAITKRYIGSYNEQFF; CDR3nt: TGTGCCATCACTAAGAGGTATATCGGCTCCTACAATGAGCAGTTCTTC
j_gene: TRBJ2-5; d_gene: NA; v_gene: TRBV24-1; abundance: NA; CDR3aa: CATSDSGGGETQYF; CDR3nt: TGTGCCACCAGTGATTCTGGGGGCGGAGAGACCCAGTACTTC